This entry is about one T cell receptor beta chain. Its antigen target is currently unknown. No per-base quality is available; no much larger clone lies one base away. Based on the germline V gene (reference sequence), the CDR1 and CDR2 sequences are DFQATT and SNEGSKA. V drops 5 bases and J drops 1 base, leaving 12 bases in between. Counted from cysteine to phenylalanine, this CDR3 has 13 amino acids. The only DNA kept is the CDR3, 39 bases in frame from the first base. These data come from a study of T-cell reconstitution after alpha-beta-depleted transplantation in children (dated by TCRdb to about 2016). Background for the entire study: Using TCR repertoire profiling, the study quantitatively followed how T-cell immune reconstitution unfolded in children after TCRalphabeta/CD19-depleted allogeneic hematopoietic cell transplantation.

Library generation was performed with PCR. The sequencer was an Illumina HiSeq 2500. To normalize quantification of the TCRbeta repertoire, the TCR libraries were built with molecular barcoding that relied on unique molecular identifiers. TCRdb took the public reads, trimmed them with fastp at Q25, ran MiXCR for clone calling and kept in-frame beta chains. A single entry per CDR3 protein holds the most common genes and DNA from its merged rows. The sample table contains 450,000 to 600,000 distinct CDR3 sequences; only one count was recorded for about an eighth of them. The leading ten clones occupy 2% to 2.5% of the sample. Summary of the overall study and its limitations: Over the following months the frequencies of hyperexpanded clones went down, and after one year T-cell counts and TCRbeta diversity were mostly credited to newly produced T cells. In some patients, the high TCRbeta diversity seen at day 60 was put down to recipient T cells and intrathymic progenitors that had survived conditioning. The apparently early alphabetaT-cell count recovery about two months after transplant was reportedly dependent on only several hundred rapidly expanded clones derived from non-depleted graft cells.

The treatment or condition tag for this specimen amounts to: allogeneic hematopoietic cell transplantation with graft depleted of TCRalphabeta T cells and CD19 B cells. The children who served as transplant recipients had been given grafts of TCRalphabeta/CD19-depleted allogeneic hematopoietic cells. The chain employs TRBV20-1 and TRBJ2-7; no D gene can be assigned with confidence. This sequence was found in a male patient younger than 18 who had a stem cell transplant for acute myeloid leukemia, so the T cells may come from the graft donor. The sequenced sample was PBMCs, mostly from graft donor cells, obtained 360 days after TCRalphabeta/CD19-depleted stem cell transplant. The CDR3 region reads CSAYYLESYEQYF. The sequenced DNA is TGCAGTGCTTACTACCTGGAGTCCTACGAGCAGTACTTC.